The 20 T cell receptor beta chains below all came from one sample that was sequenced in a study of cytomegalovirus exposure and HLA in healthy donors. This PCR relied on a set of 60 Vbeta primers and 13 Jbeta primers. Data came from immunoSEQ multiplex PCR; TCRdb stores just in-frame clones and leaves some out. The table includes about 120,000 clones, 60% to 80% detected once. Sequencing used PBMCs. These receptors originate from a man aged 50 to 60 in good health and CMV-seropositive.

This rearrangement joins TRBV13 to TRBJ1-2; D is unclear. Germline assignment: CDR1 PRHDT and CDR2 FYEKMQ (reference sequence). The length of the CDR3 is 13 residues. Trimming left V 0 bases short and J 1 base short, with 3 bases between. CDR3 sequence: CASSLGNNYGYTF. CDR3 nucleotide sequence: TGTGCCAGCAGCTTAGGCAATAACTATGGCTACACCTTC.

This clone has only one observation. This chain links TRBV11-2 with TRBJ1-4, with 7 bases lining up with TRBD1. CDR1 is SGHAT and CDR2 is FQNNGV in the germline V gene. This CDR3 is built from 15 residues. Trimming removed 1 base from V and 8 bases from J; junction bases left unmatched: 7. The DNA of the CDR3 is TGTGCCAGCAGCTTAGTAGGGGGCAACGGGGAAAAACTGTTTTTT. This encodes CASSLVGGNGEKLFF. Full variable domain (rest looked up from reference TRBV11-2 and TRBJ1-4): EAGVAQSPRYKIIEKRQSVAFWCNPISGHATLYWYQQILGQGPKLLIQFQNNGVVDDSQLPKDRFSAERLKGVDSTLKIQPAKLEDSAVYLCASSLVGGNGEKLFFGSGTQLSVL.

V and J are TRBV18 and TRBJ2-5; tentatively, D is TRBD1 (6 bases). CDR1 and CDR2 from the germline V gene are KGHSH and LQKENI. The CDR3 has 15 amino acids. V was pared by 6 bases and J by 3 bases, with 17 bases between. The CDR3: CASSQVPGDKETQYF. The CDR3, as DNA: TGTGCCAGCTCCCAGGTACCAGGGGACAAAGAGACCCAGTACTTC.

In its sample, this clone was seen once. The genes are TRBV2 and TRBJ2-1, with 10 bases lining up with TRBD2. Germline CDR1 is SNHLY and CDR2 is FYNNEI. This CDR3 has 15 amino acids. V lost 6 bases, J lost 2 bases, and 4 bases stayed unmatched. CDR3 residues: CASSGGTSAYNEQFF. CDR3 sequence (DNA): TGTGCCAGCAGCGGCGGGACTAGCGCCTACAATGAGCAGTTCTTC.

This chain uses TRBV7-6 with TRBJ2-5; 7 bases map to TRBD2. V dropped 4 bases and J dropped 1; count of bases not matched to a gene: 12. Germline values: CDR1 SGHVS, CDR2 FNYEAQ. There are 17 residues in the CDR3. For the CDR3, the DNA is TGTGCCAGCAGCTCCCGCCTGCCGGCTAGCGGCCAAGAGACCCAGTACTTC. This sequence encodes CASSSRLPASGQETQYF.

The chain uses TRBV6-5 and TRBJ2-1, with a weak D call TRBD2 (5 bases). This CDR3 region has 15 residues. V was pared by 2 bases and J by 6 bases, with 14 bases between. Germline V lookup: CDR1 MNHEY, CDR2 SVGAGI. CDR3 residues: CASSYKARVGNEQFF. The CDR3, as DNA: TGTGCCAGCAGTTACAAGGCGAGGGTAGGCAATGAGCAGTTCTTC.

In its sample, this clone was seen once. The CDR3 coding sequence is TGTGCCAGCAGCCCAGAGATATTGGGACAGGGCGCTCAGCCCCAGCATTTT. The encoded protein is CASSPEILGQGAQPQHF. The V and J genes are TRBV2 and TRBJ1-5; 9 nucleotides line up with TRBD1. Losses at the gene ends were 6 bases for V and 6 bases for J; bases not matched to a gene: 15. The CDR3 has 17 amino acids. The germline V gene encodes CDR1 SNHLY and CDR2 FYNNEI.

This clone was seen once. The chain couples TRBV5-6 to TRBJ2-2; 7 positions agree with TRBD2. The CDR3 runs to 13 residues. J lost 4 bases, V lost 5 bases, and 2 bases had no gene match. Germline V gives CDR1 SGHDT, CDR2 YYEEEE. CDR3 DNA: TGTGCCAGCAGGCCGGGGGGCACCGGGGAGCTGTTTTTT. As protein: CASRPGGTGELFF. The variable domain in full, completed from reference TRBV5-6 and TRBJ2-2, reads DAGVTQSPTHLIKTRGQQVTLRCSPKSGHDTVSWYQQALGQGPQFIFQYYEEEERQRGNFPDRFSGHQFPNYSSELNVNALLLGDSALYLCASRPGGTGELFFGEGSRLTVL.

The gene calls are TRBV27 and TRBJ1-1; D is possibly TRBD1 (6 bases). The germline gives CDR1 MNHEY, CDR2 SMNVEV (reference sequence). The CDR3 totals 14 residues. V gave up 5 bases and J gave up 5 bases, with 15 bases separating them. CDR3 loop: CASSLSGGATEAFF. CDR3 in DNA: TGTGCCAGCAGTCTGTCGGGGGGCGCGACTGAAGCTTTCTTT.

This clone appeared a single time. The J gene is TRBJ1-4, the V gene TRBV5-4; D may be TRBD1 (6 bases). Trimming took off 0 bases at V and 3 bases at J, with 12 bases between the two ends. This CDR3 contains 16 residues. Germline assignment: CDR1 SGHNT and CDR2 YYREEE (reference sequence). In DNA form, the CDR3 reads TGTGCCAGCAGCTTGGTCCAGGGGCGAGCTAATGAAAAACTGTTTTTT. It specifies CASSLVQGRANEKLFF.

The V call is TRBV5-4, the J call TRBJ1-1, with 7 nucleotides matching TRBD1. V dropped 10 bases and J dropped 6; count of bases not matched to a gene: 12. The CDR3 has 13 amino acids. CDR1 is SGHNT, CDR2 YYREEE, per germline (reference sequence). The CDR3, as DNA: TGTGCCGGCACAAGACAGGGTTCGGCTGAAGCTTTCTTT. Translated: CAGTRQGSAEAFF.

The CDR3 loop is CSVVDRPNTEAFF. The CDR3 region has the DNA TGCAGCGTTGTGGACAGGCCTAACACTGAAGCTTTCTTT. V gene TRBV29-1 combines with J gene TRBJ1-1; 7 bases agree with TRBD1. The germline V gene has CDR1 SQVTM and CDR2 ANQGSEA. The ends lost 4 bases at V and 2 bases at J; junction bases unmatched: 4. The CDR3 has 13 amino acids.

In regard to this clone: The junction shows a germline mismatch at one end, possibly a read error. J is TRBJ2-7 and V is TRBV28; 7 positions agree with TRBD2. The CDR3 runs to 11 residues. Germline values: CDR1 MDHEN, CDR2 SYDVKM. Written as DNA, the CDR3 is TGTGCCAGCAGTTCCCTCCGTAGGACTAGTTTC. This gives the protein CASSSLRRTSF.

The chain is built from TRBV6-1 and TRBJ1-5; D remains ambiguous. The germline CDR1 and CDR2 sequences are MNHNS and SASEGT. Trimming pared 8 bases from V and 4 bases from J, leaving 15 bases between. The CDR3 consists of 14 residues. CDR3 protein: CASSWSGPNQPQHF. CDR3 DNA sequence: TGTGCCAGCTCCTGGAGCGGCCCTAATCAGCCCCAGCATTTT.

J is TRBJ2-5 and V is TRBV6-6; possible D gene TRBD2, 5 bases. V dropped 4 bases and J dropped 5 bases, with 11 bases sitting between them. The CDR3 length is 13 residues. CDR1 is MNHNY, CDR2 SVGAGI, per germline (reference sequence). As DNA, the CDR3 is TGTGCCAGCAGTTCCCCGGGATCGGAGACCCAGTACTTC. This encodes CASSSPGSETQYF.

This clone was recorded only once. CDR3 protein: CASSDFDSGETQYF. Written as DNA, the CDR3 is TGTGCCAGCAGTGACTTCGACTCAGGGGAGACCCAGTACTTC. The rearrangement links TRBV6-5 to TRBJ2-5; TRBD1 is a possible D gene (5 bases). This CDR3 comprises 14 residues. Trimming pared 5 bases from V and 5 bases from J, leaving 15 bases between. From germline, CDR1 is MNHEY and CDR2 SVGAGI.

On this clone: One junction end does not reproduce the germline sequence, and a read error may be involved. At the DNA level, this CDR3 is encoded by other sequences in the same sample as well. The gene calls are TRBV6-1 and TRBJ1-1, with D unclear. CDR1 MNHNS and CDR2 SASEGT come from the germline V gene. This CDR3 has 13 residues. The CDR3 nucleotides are TGCGCCAGCAGAATAGAGATGAACACTGAAGCTTTCTTT. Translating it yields CASRIEMNTEAFF.

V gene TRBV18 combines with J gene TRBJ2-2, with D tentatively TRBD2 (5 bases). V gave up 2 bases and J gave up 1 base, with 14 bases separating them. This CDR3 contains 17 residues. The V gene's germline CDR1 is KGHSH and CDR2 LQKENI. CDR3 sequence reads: CASSPVLSGQNTGELFF. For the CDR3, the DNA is TGTGCCAGCTCACCAGTATTAAGCGGCCAGAACACCGGGGAGCTGTTTTTT.

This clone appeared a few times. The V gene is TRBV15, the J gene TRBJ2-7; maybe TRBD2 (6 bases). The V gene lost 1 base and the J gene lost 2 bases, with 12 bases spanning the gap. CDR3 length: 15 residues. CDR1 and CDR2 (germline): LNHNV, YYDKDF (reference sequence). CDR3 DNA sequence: TGTGCCACCAGCAGAGCCACCGGGGGACCCTACGAGCAGTACTTC. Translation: CATSRATGGPYEQYF. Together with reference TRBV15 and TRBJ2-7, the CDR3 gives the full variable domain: DAMVIQNPRYQVTQFGKPVTLSCSQTLNHNVMYWYQQKSSQAPKLLFHYYDKDFNNEADTPDNFQSRRPNTSFCFLDIRSPGLGDTAMYLCATSRATGGPYEQYFGPGTRLTVT.

CDR3 sequence reads: CASIRQGVRGAFF. The DNA for the CDR3 is TGTGCCAGTATCAGACAGGGGGTTCGAGGAGCTTTCTTT. The chain carries TRBV19 and TRBJ1-1, with 9 positions matching TRBD1. The CDR3 sequence is 13 residues long. The V and J ends lost 7 bases and 10 bases, in that order; junction bases with no gene match: 10. From germline, CDR1 is LNHDA and CDR2 SQIVND (reference sequence).